The next 6 T cell receptor beta chains were all read from a single sample in a study of type 1 regulatory T cells. The antigens these receptors bind are not known. The study's findings and limits: Compared with non-type 1 regulatory T cells, type 1 regulatory T cells showed a more restricted TCR repertoire.

TCRdb reanalysed the reads using MiXCR and keeps one entry per CDR3 protein. The sample yields 60,000 to 75,000 distinct CDR3 sequences, roughly 20% seen once. Sequences were obtained from cultured type 1 regulatory T (Tr1) cells, either the whole culture or a sorted fraction (not recorded which). The receptors were gathered from a human donor in good health.

The chain recombines TRBV6-2 or TRBV6-3 with TRBJ2-5; 7 bases are shared with TRBD1. The V gene end was trimmed by 5 bases and the J gene end by 2 bases; junction bases not matched to a gene: 2. Germline V gene lookup returns CDR1 MNHEY and CDR2 SVGEGT. The CDR3 length is 13 residues. The CDR3 loop is CASSVTGQETQYF. In DNA, the CDR3 is TGTGCCAGCAGTGTGACAGGGCAAGAGACCCAGTACTTC.

The chain employs TRBV4-2 and TRBJ2-1, with 7 bases aligning to TRBD2. The germline gives CDR1 LGHNA, CDR2 YNFKEQ. V was pared by 1 base and J by 8 bases, with 5 bases of the junction left unmatched. This CDR3 has 14 amino acids. Here the CDR3 reads CASSQGRELDEQFF. CDR3 coding DNA: TGTGCCAGCAGCCAAGGGCGGGAGTTGGATGAGCAGTTCTTC.

In its sample, this clonotype was seen many times. The chain employs TRBV5-1 and TRBJ2-3, with TRBD2 as a possible D gene (5 bases). The germline V gene encodes CDR1 SGHRS and CDR2 YFSETQ. V lost 7 bases and J 2 bases, leaving 8 bases between the germline ends. The CDR3 consists of 12 residues. The CDR3 here is CASSEVTDTQYF. Written as DNA, the CDR3 is TGCGCCAGCTCGGAGGTCACAGATACGCAGTATTTT.

The rearrangement links TRBV20-1 to TRBJ2-7; 12 nucleotides line up with TRBD2. This CDR3 contains 15 residues. Germline V gives CDR1 DFQATT, CDR2 SNEGSKA (reference sequence). J was trimmed by 0 bases and V by 7 bases; bases with no gene match: 7. The CDR3 protein is CSVIGLAGFSYEQYF. The CDR3 bases are TGCAGTGTCATTGGACTAGCGGGATTCTCCTACGAGCAGTACTTC.

V and J are TRBV3-1 and TRBJ2-5, with TRBD2 as a possible D gene (5 bases). Trimming took off 3 bases at V and 4 bases at J, with 9 bases between the two ends. The CDR3 contains 13 residues. CDR1 is LGHDT and CDR2 is YNNKEL in the germline V gene (reference sequence). CDR3 sequence reads: CASSQRSAETQYF. The CDR3 coding sequence is TGTGCCAGCAGCCAGCGTAGCGCAGAGACCCAGTACTTC.

The chain recombines TRBV6-1 with TRBJ2-3; no clear D gene. The CDR3 covers 11 residues. Trimming left V 7 bases short and J 7 bases short, with 9 bases between. The germline V gene has CDR1 MNHNS and CDR2 SASEGT. CDR3 coding DNA: TGTGCCAGCACCGAAAAGTATACGCAGTATTTT. As protein: CASTEKYTQYF.